The T cell receptor beta chain described here comes from a study of Graves' ophthalmopathy and Graves' hyperthyroidism (dated by TCRdb to between 2017 and 2018). Turning to the overall study: Peripheral blood samples were taken at the time of initial diagnosis, before any treatment was given. Following sample collection, hyperthyroidism patients were given methimazole at a starting dose of 30 mg daily, and ophthalmopathy patients were given high-dose intravenous methylprednisolone. To explore V-J signatures that distinguish ophthalmopathy from hyperthyroidism, a discovery set of 95 to 100 patients was enrolled, made up of 40 to 45 with ophthalmopathy and 55 to 65 with stable hyperthyroidism. In about six hyperthyroidism patients, T-cell repertoires of thyroid tissue and blood were compared. An independent validation cohort was composed of about 20 hyperthyroidism patients and about 16 patients who later progressed from hyperthyroidism to ophthalmopathy. To tell Graves' ophthalmopathy apart from Graves' hyperthyroidism, and to predict which patients would progress to ophthalmopathy, the study relied on TCR beta repertoire signatures. In total, 135 blood samples were TCR-sequenced: fewer than 50 ophthalmopathy, roughly 77 hyperthyroidism and some 17 hyperthyroidism-to-ophthalmopathy patients. Results the study describes overall, beyond this receptor: Most expanded thyroid clonotypes with frequency above 0.001 were also detected in blood, suggesting blood repertoires may reflect the thyroid immune response. In validation, the model predicted ophthalmopathy progression with 70.59% sensitivity and approximately 78% specificity; some twelve predicted patients were CT-confirmed with GO in a median of approximately 6.2 months. No statistical method was used to predetermine the sample size, and group allocation was not hidden from the investigators. Ophthalmopathy was separated from stable hyperthyroidism by the 13-signature model with 87.88% sensitivity and about 81% specificity in cross-validation and with 80%/75% in the test set.

In its sample, this clonotype was seen once. This clone's antigen is unknown. No base qualities exist here, and no much larger clone lies one base off it. One read represents weak support. Ophthalmopathy patients had moderately to severely active disease, Clinical Activity Score of at least 3, NOSPECS grade of at least 4, and disease duration under 3 months. Patients with other autoimmune diseases, uncontrolled infections, pregnancy or lactation were excluded from the study. Clinical symptoms, serum thyroxine, TRAb, thyroid ultrasound and orbital computed tomography were used for diagnosis. Ficoll-Paque density gradient centrifugation was used to isolate PBMCs from around 10 ml of fresh peripheral blood. Total RNA was extracted with Trizol reagent and quality-checked on an Agilent 2100 Bioanalyzer. TCR beta CDR3 regions were amplified from RNA transcripts for repertoire sequencing. The first round was an RT-PCR using HTBI primers with the Qiagen OneStep RT-PCR kit, and this first round was followed by a second-round multiplex PCR, then size selection and purification. Libraries were sequenced paired-end with 100 bp reads on an Illumina HiSeq2000. The paper's processing steps were these. SOAPnuke was used to process the reads, removing any read that contained adapters or uncalled bases, had a mean Phred below 15, or lacked an exact match to the constant primer or identifier. COPE v1.2.5 was used to merge high-quality paired reads. Clonotypes were defined as unique nucleotide sequences and were aligned to IMGT TRB V, D and J references using MiTCR v1.1. Analysis was restricted to V-J combinations with a frequency above 0.0001, which covered roughly 99% of repertoires. A TCR clonal expansion and chaos score per V-J combination was defined as the ratio of F50 clonal expansion to chaos observed in the TCRdist matrix. Welch's t-statistics and random forest were used to reduce the features to 10 to 15 V-J combinations, which were then used as input to a naive Bayes classifier. The Morisita-Horn index was used to measure how similar the thyroid and blood repertoires were. TCRdb itself trimmed the public reads at Q25 with fastp, ran MiXCR and retained productive beta chains. CDR3 protein sequences are deduplicated, and each keeps its most common genes and DNA. TCRdb, not the authors, supplied the V and J calls. The sample data list about 700,000 distinct CDR3 sequences, and roughly 40% of these were observed just once. The ten top clones hold 40% to 45% of the sample.

Trimming takes 4 bases off V and 5 bases off J; junction bases not matched to a gene: 7. The CDR3 has 15 amino acids, counting the end cysteine and phenylalanine. The sequence is cut down to CDR3 DNA, 45 bases in frame from base 1. Looking up the germline V gene yields CDR1 ENHRY and CDR2 SYGVKD. This receptor chain uses TRBV10-3 and TRBJ2-5, with 10 bases matching TRBD2. The sequenced material came from peripheral blood. This clonotype was obtained from an adult man with Graves' ophthalmopathy. The CDR3 protein: CAISASGGGRETQYF. The bases are TGTGCCATCAGTGCTAGCGGGGGAGGACGGGAGACCCAGTACTTC.